This is a list of T cell receptor beta chains from one sample in a study of technical replicates of blood from a few donors. The data were produced by immunoSEQ multiplex PCR, yet TCRdb's version contains in-frame clones alone and is incomplete. The repertoire consists of roughly 80,000 clones, with 93% occurring once and the leading ten covering approximately 0.37%. The sequencing input was T cells isolated from PBMCs. The receptors here all came from a human donor in good health. Each CDR3 is given with its conserved first and last residue. Fields, in order: J gene, D gene, clone size, V gene, CDR3 protein, CDR3 DNA. A D gene is named only where the DNA matches it firmly. Only part of the rows carry a size: once, few, many, or a class if the clone is expanded.

TRBJ1-2	-	-	TRBV6-1	CASSEWTELYGYTF	TGTGCCAGCAGTGAATGGACAGAGTTATATGGCTACACCTTC
TRBJ1-2	-	-	TRBV7-9	CASSLNSNYGYTF	TGTGCCAGCAGCTTAAACAGTAACTATGGCTACACCTTC
TRBJ1-4	TRBD1	once	TRBV27	CASSAWTGGSEKLFF	TGTGCCAGCAGTGCCTGGACAGGGGGGAGTGAAAAACTGTTTTTT
TRBJ1-5	-	-	TRBV7-8	CASSLAGTSEGFSNQPQHF	TGTGCCAGCAGCTTAGCCGGGACAAGTGAAGGGTTTAGCAATCAGCCCCAGCATTTT
TRBJ2-7	TRBD2	-	TRBV9	CASSPRLASHEQYF	TGTGCCAGCAGCCCAAGACTAGCTTCCCACGAGCAGTACTTC
TRBJ2-7	-	-	TRBV9	CASSVGGAPSYEQYF	TGTGCCAGCAGCGTAGGGGGAGCCCCATCCTACGAGCAGTACTTC
TRBJ1-2	-	-	TRBV9	CASSVDPYSYYGYTF	TGTGCCAGCAGCGTAGACCCTTACAGCTACTATGGCTACACCTTC
TRBJ1-4	TRBD1	-	TRBV18	CASSKGTGEEKLFF	TGTGCCAGCTCAAAAGGGACAGGCGAAGAAAAACTGTTTTTT
TRBJ2-1	-	-	TRBV27	CASSLGLGTGSYNEQFF	TGTGCCAGCAGTTTGGGTCTTGGGACTGGCAGCTACAATGAGCAGTTCTTC
TRBJ2-7	TRBD1	once	TRBV28	CASSAVGTGGTHEQYF	TGTGCCAGCAGCGCCGTGGGGACAGGGGGCACTCACGAGCAGTACTTC
TRBJ2-3	-	few	TRBV10-3	CAISDRSTDTQYF	TGTGCCATCAGTGATCGGAGCACAGATACGCAGTATTTT
TRBJ2-2	TRBD2	-	TRBV7-2	CASSPGTSGFTGELFF	TGTGCCAGCAGCCCCGGGACTAGCGGTTTCACCGGGGAGCTGTTTTTT
TRBJ1-3	-	few	TRBV5-1	CASSPVDSLTGNTIYF	TGCGCCAGCAGCCCGGTCGACAGTCTAACTGGAAACACCATATATTTT
TRBJ1-3	-	-	TRBV2	CASRATGMGTGNTIYF	TGTGCCAGCAGGGCTACAGGGATGGGAACTGGAAACACCATATATTTT
TRBJ2-1	-	-	TRBV7-8	CASSLDSGYNEQFF	TGTGCCAGCAGCTTGGACTCGGGGTACAATGAGCAGTTCTTC
TRBJ2-7	-	-	TRBV2	CASRQNLYEQYF	TGTGCCAGCAGACAGAACCTCTACGAGCAGTACTTC
TRBJ2-7	TRBD1	-	TRBV6-5	CASSYSKGTVPYEQYF	TGTGCCAGCAGTTACTCAAAGGGGACAGTTCCCTACGAGCAGTACTTC
TRBJ2-7	-	-	TRBV20-1	CSASTSYEQYF	TGCAGTGCTTCTACGAGCTACGAGCAGTACTTC
TRBJ1-1	TRBD1	-	TRBV19	CASSHQGVTEAFF	TGTGCCAGTAGTCACCAGGGGGTCACTGAAGCTTTCTTT
TRBJ1-4	TRBD1	-	TRBV10-1	CASSAGTGGEVDREKLFF	TGCGCCAGCAGTGCAGGGACAGGGGGCGAAGTGGATCGAGAAAAACTGTTTTTT
TRBJ2-1	TRBD2	-	TRBV7-2	CASSPTSGSGDAVQFF	TGTGCCAGCAGCCCGACTAGCGGGAGTGGAGACGCGGTGCAGTTCTTC
TRBJ1-2	TRBD1	once	TRBV30	CAWSQGAYGYTF	TGTGCCTGGTCTCAGGGGGCCTATGGCTACACCTTC
TRBJ1-1	-	once	TRBV6-5	CASSIRELMNTEAFF	TGTGCCAGCAGTATTCGTGAACTCATGAACACTGAAGCTTTCTTT
TRBJ1-2	-	-	TRBV18	CASSPSRVYFDYGYTF	TGTGCCAGCTCACCAAGCAGGGTATATTTTGACTATGGCTACACCTTC
TRBJ1-3	TRBD1	-	TRBV6-1	CASSERLVGGTGRINTIYF	TGTGCCAGCAGTGAACGTTTAGTCGGCGGGACAGGGAGGATAAACACCATATATTTT
TRBJ2-7	TRBD2	-	TRBV15	CATSIGSGSYEQYF	TGTGCCACCAGCATTGGTAGCGGGAGCTACGAGCAGTACTTC